This passage covers 29 T cell receptor beta chains from one sample sequenced in a study of neurological immune-mediated disorders. Using its own MiXCR run on the 5' RACE reads, TCRdb lists one record per CDR3 protein. The sample lists more than 20,000 distinct CDR3 sequences; about 15% were seen once. Sequencing used PBMCs. The source is a female donor with HTLV-1-associated myelopathy (HAM/TSP).

This clonotype was detected ten times or more. The V and J genes are TRBV20-1 and TRBJ1-1; maybe TRBD1 (5 bases). Between the trimmed V and J ends, which lost 6 bases and 0 bases, there was a span of 11 bases. The CDR3 totals 13 residues. Germline CDR1 is DFQATT and CDR2 is SNEGSKA (reference sequence). In DNA, the CDR3 is TGCAGTGCGCCGACAGCCTTGAACACTGAAGCTTTCTTT. Its protein product is CSAPTALNTEAFF.

Only one count was recorded for this clonotype. The chain links TRBV10-3 to TRBJ2-5; D gene unclear. CDR1 and CDR2 from the germline V gene are ENHRY and SYGVKD. The length of the CDR3 is 13 residues. The V end was cut by 3 bases, the J end by 0 bases, with 5 bases between. In DNA, the CDR3 is TGTGCCATCAGTGATAAGTACCAAGAGACCCAGTACTTC. Protein sequence: CAISDKYQETQYF.

This clonotype was detected ten times or more. At one end the junction does not follow the germline gene, possibly because of a read error. The chain has TRBV7-7 and TRBJ2-7; tentatively, D is TRBD1 or TRBD2 (6 bases each). The CDR3 totals 14 residues. Per the germline V gene, CDR1 is SSHAT and CDR2 is FNYEAQ (reference sequence). In nucleotides, the CDR3 is TGTGCTAGCAGCTTAGGAGGGGGCTCCTACGAGCAGTACTTC. Amino acid sequence: CASSLGGGSYEQYF.

This clonotype was seen ten or more times. This chain joins TRBV10-2 and TRBJ1-2, with D possibly matching TRBD1 (5 bases). Trimming left V 8 bases short and J 3 bases short, with 16 bases between. Germline V gene lookup returns CDR1 WSHSY and CDR2 SAAADI. There are 14 residues in the CDR3. CDR3 bases: TGCGCCAGCCAGAACCAGGGTGGAGACTATGGCTACACCTTC. The encoded protein is CASQNQGGDYGYTF.

This clonotype was detected many times. This chain links TRBV20-1 with TRBJ2-1, with TRBD1 as a possible D gene (6 bases). CDR1 and CDR2 from the germline V gene are DFQATT and SNEGSKA (reference sequence). V lost 4 bases to trimming and J lost 1 base, with 17 bases between them. This CDR3 region has 16 residues. CDR3 loop: CSANLRTGSSYNEQFF. The CDR3 nucleotides are TGCAGTGCTAATCTTAGAACAGGGTCGTCCTACAATGAGCAGTTCTTC.

This clonotype was seen ten or more times. The chain has TRBV7-9 and TRBJ2-1; D ambiguous. The CDR3 is 14 amino acids. With 1 base removed from V and 9 bases from J, the gap between germline ends came to 13 bases. The germline gives CDR1 SEHNR, CDR2 FQNEAQ (reference sequence). The CDR3 spells CASSLEGPTAEQFF. CDR3 coding DNA: TGTGCCAGCAGCTTAGAAGGCCCTACTGCTGAGCAGTTCTTC. Full variable domain (rest looked up from reference TRBV7-9 and TRBJ2-1): DTGVSQNPRHKITKRGQNVTFRCDPISEHNRLYWYRQTLGQGPEFLTYFQNEAQLEKSRLLSDRFSAERPKGSFSTLEIQRTEQGDSAMYLCASSLEGPTAEQFFGPGTRLTVL.

The sample holds many counts of this clonotype. Given a much more abundant clone one base away, this may be a read error. The chain uses TRBV9 and TRBJ1-6; maybe TRBD1 (6 bases). This CDR3 contains 14 residues. Germline V lookup: CDR1 SGDLS, CDR2 YYNGEE. The CDR3 is CVSSVEEGDSPLHF. CDR3 nucleotides: TGTGTCAGCAGCGTAGAGGAGGGGGATTCACCCCTCCACTTT. The complete variable domain, with remaining parts taken from reference TRBV9 and TRBJ1-6, reads DSGVTQTPKHLITATGQRVTLRCSPRSGDLSVYWYQQSLDQGLQFLIQYYNGEERAKGNILERFSAQQFPDLHSELNLSSLELGDSALYFCVSSVEEGDSPLHFGNGTRLTVT.

This clonotype is large within its sample. The chain joins TRBV18 to TRBJ2-5; a weak D match, TRBD1 (6 bases). The V gene lost 2 bases and the J gene lost 4 bases, with 11 bases spanning the gap. Germline-derived CDR1 and CDR2 are KGHSH and LQKENI. This CDR3 is 14 amino acids long. The CDR3 nucleotides read TGTGCCAGCTCACCAGACAGGCAAAGAGAGACCCAGTACTTC. This sequence encodes CASSPDRQRETQYF.

This clonotype is medium-sized (0.01 to 0.1%) in the sample. The V call is TRBV20-1, the J call TRBJ2-5; D might be TRBD2 (6 bases). V lost 3 bases and J 7 bases, leaving 21 bases between the germline ends. This CDR3 contains 15 residues. Germline V gene sequence: CDR1 DFQATT, CDR2 SNEGSKA (reference sequence). The CDR3 is CSARIQASDHGTQYF. Here the CDR3 DNA reads TGCAGTGCTAGGATACAGGCTAGCGACCATGGGACCCAGTACTTC.

This clonotype was counted many times. This sequence joins TRBV12-3 or TRBV12-4 and TRBJ2-1; TRBD2 matches 10 bases. The CDR3 spans 15 residues. J was trimmed by 4 bases and V by 4 bases; bases with no gene match: 4. Written as DNA, the CDR3 is TGTGCCAGCAGTTGGACTAGCGGCATATACAATGAGCAGTTCTTC. Amino acids: CASSWTSGIYNEQFF.

This clonotype was seen ten or more times. The CDR3 spells CASSFVRGPSTDTQYF. CDR3 in DNA: TGTGCCAGCAGCTTCGTGCGGGGACCTAGCACAGATACGCAGTATTTT. The chain employs TRBV7-6 and TRBJ2-3, with D tentatively TRBD2 (6 bases). The germline CDR1 and CDR2 sequences are SGHVS and FNYEAQ. The ends were cut back, 3 bases at V and 0 bases at J, with 13 bases in the middle. The CDR3 contains 16 residues.

CDR3 residues: CASSLHWGSGANVLTF. The CDR3 region has the DNA TGTGCCAGCAGCCTCCATTGGGGCTCTGGGGCCAACGTCCTGACTTTC. The chain joins TRBV7-2 to TRBJ2-6; no reliable D call. Germline CDR1 SGHTA, CDR2 FQGNSA. Trimming took 5 bases from V and 0 from J, leaving 11 bases between them. The CDR3 consists of 16 residues. The entire variable domain, with the rest obtained from reference TRBV7-2 and TRBJ2-6, is as follows: GAGVSQSPSNKVTEKGKDVELRCDPISGHTALYWYRQSLGQGLEFLIYFQGNSAPDKSGLPSDRFSAERTGGSVSTLTIQRTQQEDSAVYLCASSLHWGSGANVLTFGAGSRLTVL.

This clonotype was recorded at least ten times. The chain is built from TRBV21-1 and TRBJ2-4; the table's D call, TRBD1, was not checked against the DNA. TRBV21-1 is marked as a pseudogene. The CDR3 consists of 15 residues. CDR3 sequence: CASTPTGGDKNIQYF. DNA for the CDR3: TGTGCCAGCACCCCGACAGGGGGGGACAAAAACATTCAGTACTTC.

This clonotype has ten or more counts. CDR3 sequence reads: CSARLHNEQFF. CDR3 DNA: TGCAGTGCTAGACTACACAATGAGCAGTTCTTC. The rearrangement joins TRBV20-1 to TRBJ2-1; D is undetermined. Trimming left V 2 bases short and J 5 bases short, with 4 bases between. The germline V gene has CDR1 DFQATT and CDR2 SNEGSKA (reference sequence). The CDR3 covers 11 residues.

This clonotype was seen at least ten times. V usage is TRBV9 and J usage is TRBJ2-7, with D uncertain. V was clipped by 3 bases and J by 2 bases, with 9 bases between them. The CDR3 consists of 13 residues. Per germline, CDR1 SGDLS and CDR2 YYNGEE. CDR3 amino acids: CASSEQGTYEQYF. CDR3 nucleotide sequence: TGTGCCAGCAGCGAACAAGGGACCTACGAGCAGTACTTC.

The chain recombines TRBV4-1 with TRBJ1-2; no clear D. Trimming left V 5 bases short and J 5 bases short, with 27 bases between. Germline V gene data show CDR1 as MGHRA and CDR2 as YSYEKL. This CDR3 has 18 residues. The CDR3 coding sequence is TGCGCCAGCAGCAGTACCGGGATAAGGGTGGCCCGATTATATGGCTACACCTTC. It codes for CASSSTGIRVARLYGYTF.

Ten or more counts support this clonotype. The chain uses TRBV28 and TRBJ2-2; D possibly corresponds to TRBD2 (5 bases). The CDR3 length is 17 residues. The ends were cut back, 4 bases at V and 1 base at J, with 16 bases in the middle. The germline gives CDR1 MDHEN, CDR2 SYDVKM. The CDR3 DNA reads TGTGCCAGCAGTTCTCCGAGGGATCCCGAGAACACCGGGGAGCTGTTTTTT. Its protein product is CASSSPRDPENTGELFF.

This clonotype was counted ten times or more. Compared with germline, one end of the junction differs, possibly owing to a read error. The chain recombines TRBV7-2 with TRBJ2-2; D is unresolved. Germline CDR1 is SGHTA and CDR2 is FQGNSA. The CDR3 sequence is 16 residues long. Written as DNA, the CDR3 is TGTGCCAGCAACTTAGCCACGGGTGCCCACACCGGGGAGCTGTTTTTT. It yields the protein CASNLATGAHTGELFF.

This clonotype is labeled as large (0.1 to 1%). The chain joins TRBV29-1 to TRBJ2-3; possible D gene TRBD2, 6 bases. CDR3 length equals 14 residues. The germline V and J ends were trimmed by 8 bases and 3 bases, with 18 bases remaining between them. Germline V gives CDR1 SQVTM, CDR2 ANQGSEA. CDR3 protein: CSTSLAGRTDTQYF. The CDR3 DNA reads TGCAGCACTTCGTTGGCGGGGAGAACAGATACGCAGTATTTT.

This clonotype was detected ten times or more. V gene TRBV7-2 combines with J gene TRBJ2-3, with TRBD2 matching over 7 bases. Trimming cost V 0 bases and J 3 bases; bases outside gene matches: 3. Germline V gene data show CDR1 as SGHTA and CDR2 as FQGNSA. This CDR3 has 15 residues. CDR3 protein: CASSLAPRGTDTQYF. The CDR3 DNA reads as TGTGCCAGCAGCTTAGCGCCGCGGGGGACAGATACGCAGTATTTT. The whole variable domain, filled in from reference TRBV7-2 and TRBJ2-3, reads GAGVSQSPSNKVTEKGKDVELRCDPISGHTALYWYRQSLGQGLEFLIYFQGNSAPDKSGLPSDRFSAERTGGSVSTLTIQRTQQEDSAVYLCASSLAPRGTDTQYFGPGTRLTVL.

This clonotype was found many times. This chain uses TRBV20-1 with TRBJ2-2; D remains ambiguous. This CDR3 is built from 13 residues. The germline V and J ends were trimmed by 6 bases and 0 bases, with 8 bases remaining between them. Germline lookup yields CDR1 DFQATT and CDR2 SNEGSKA (reference sequence). The CDR3 loop reads CSASQPNTGELFF. DNA for the CDR3: TGCAGTGCGAGTCAGCCGAACACCGGGGAGCTGTTTTTT.

This clonotype has ten or more counts. The chain uses TRBV2 and TRBJ1-4, with a possible D match to TRBD1 (5 bases). Looked up from germline, CDR1 is SNHLY and CDR2 is FYNNEI. This CDR3 is 14 amino acids long. Trimming took off 7 bases at V and 4 bases at J, with 13 bases between the two ends. The DNA for the CDR3 is TGTGCCAGCAATAACCGACAGATTAATGAAAAACTGTTTTTT. Translating it yields CASNNRQINEKLFF. Full variable domain (missing parts from reference TRBV2 and TRBJ1-4): EPEVTQTPSHQVTQMGQEVILRCVPISNHLYFYWYRQILGQKVEFLVSFYNNEISEKSEIFDDQFSVERPDGSNFTLKIRSTKLEDSAMYFCASNNRQINEKLFFGSGTQLSVL.

This clonotype occurred a few times. The chain is built from TRBV7-2 and TRBJ1-1; D ambiguous. Trimming removed 4 bases from V and 3 bases from J, with 12 bases in between. Per the germline V gene, CDR1 is SGHTA and CDR2 is FQGNSA. The length of the CDR3 is 14 residues. CDR3 residues: CASSSDGEDTEAFF. The CDR3 coding sequence is TGTGCCAGCAGCTCCGATGGGGAGGACACTGAAGCTTTCTTT.

This clonotype was observed at least ten times. The rearrangement links TRBV25-1 to TRBJ2-3; D gene unclear. Germline V CDR1 and CDR2: MGHDK, SYGVNS. V gave up 3 bases and J gave up 0 bases, with 10 bases separating them. There are 15 residues in the CDR3. CDR3 nucleotides: TGTGCCAGCAGTGATCTGTCGGATAGCACAGATACGCAGTATTTT. Translated: CASSDLSDSTDTQYF.

On this clonotype itself: A read error is possible here, since a much larger clone lies one base away. The chain links TRBV5-1 to TRBJ2-2, with 11 bases lining up with TRBD2. J was trimmed by 8 bases and V by 5 bases; bases with no gene match: 23. CDR3 length: 20 residues. CDR1 and CDR2 from the germline V gene are SGHRS and YFSETQ. CDR3 loop: CASRDPAATRLAGQPGELFF. The CDR3, as DNA: TGCGCCAGCAGAGACCCCGCAGCTACACGACTAGCGGGACAGCCGGGGGAGCTGTTTTTT. Together with reference TRBV5-1 and TRBJ2-2, the CDR3 gives the full variable domain: KAGVTQTPRYLIKTRGQQVTLSCSPISGHRSVSWYQQTPGQGLQFLFEYFSETQRNKGNFPGRFSGRQFSNSRSEMNVSTLELGDSALYLCASRDPAATRLAGQPGELFFGEGSRLTVL.

V usage is TRBV5-1 and J usage is TRBJ2-3, with 9 bases identical to TRBD2. The CDR3 sequence is 16 residues long. V was clipped by 4 bases and J by 8 bases; unmatched bases: 14. In germline, CDR1 is SGHRS, CDR2 YFSETQ. For the CDR3, the DNA is TGCGCCAGCAGCCCAGACCCGGGACTAGCAGCGGGTACGCAGTATTTT. It codes for CASSPDPGLAAGTQYF.

This clonotype has a count of ten or more. This chain joins TRBV14 and TRBJ2-3; D not resolved. The germline V and J ends were trimmed by 0 bases and 6 bases, with 7 bases remaining between them. The germline V gene has CDR1 SGHDN and CDR2 FVKESK. There are 13 residues in the CDR3. Here the CDR3 DNA reads TGTGCCAGCAGCCAAGATCTGGGGGATACGCAGTATTTT. It yields the protein CASSQDLGDTQYF.

There are many counts of this clonotype. The CDR3 protein is CASSIVQAGNTEAFF. The DNA for the CDR3 is TGTGCCAGTAGTATCGTGCAGGCTGGAAACACTGAAGCTTTCTTT. The rearrangement joins TRBV19 to TRBJ1-1; D call uncertain. CDR3 length: 15 amino acids. With 3 bases removed from V and 2 bases from J, the gap between germline ends came to 13 bases. Germline V gene lookup returns CDR1 LNHDA and CDR2 SQIVND (reference sequence).

This clonotype was seen at least ten times. The rearrangement uses TRBV2 and TRBJ1-1; tentatively, D is TRBD1 (5 bases). The CDR3 consists of 13 residues. V dropped 7 bases and J dropped 3 bases, with 12 bases sitting between them. The germline gives CDR1 SNHLY, CDR2 FYNNEI. CDR3 amino acids: CASTPGPYTEAFF. The CDR3 bases are TGTGCCAGCACCCCGGGGCCTTACACTGAAGCTTTCTTT. Full variable domain (rest looked up from reference TRBV2 and TRBJ1-1): EPEVTQTPSHQVTQMGQEVILRCVPISNHLYFYWYRQILGQKVEFLVSFYNNEISEKSEIFDDQFSVERPDGSNFTLKIRSTKLEDSAMYFCASTPGPYTEAFFGQGTRLTVV.